Here is one TCR beta chain with its context. Its specific antigen is unknown. This record belongs to a study of CXCR3-negative and CXCR3-positive naive CD8 T cells (dated by TCRdb to 2018 to 2020). About the study as a whole: In total, approximately 130 million TRB reads were obtained, or roughly 1.5 +/- 0.3 million reads per library. Data from about 10 donors, pooled across two independent experiments, went into the diversity and physicochemical repertoire analyses. Naive subsets from 5 or 6 donors and memory cells from 3 donors were included in the TRBV-TRBJ cluster analysis. What the authors observed across the whole study: Comparably high repertoire diversity was found in both naive subsets, whereas much lower repertoire diversity was found in memory CD8+ T cells. CXCR3 expression partially decreased after cryopreservation, so most assays used freshly isolated PBMCs. Because surface CD5, which has been linked to self-reactivity in mice, was comparable between naive subsets, TCR interaction strength was also inferred from TRB CDR3 physicochemical properties. TRBV-TRBJ usage was similar between naive CXCR3-negative and CXCR3-positive cells from the same donor, while memory cells showed distinct patterns. TRB CDR3s from CXCR3-positive naive cells showed higher hydrophobicity (lower Kidera factor 4), lower energy, and higher strength and volume indices than CXCR3-negative naive cells.

Each CD8+ T cell subset was flow-sorted in triplicate, with fewer than 350,000 cells per subset placed directly into RLT lysis buffer. To exclude memory contaminants, naive CD8+ T cells were stringently defined as CD45RO-CCR7+CD27+CD95-. Standard density gradient centrifugation was used to isolate peripheral blood mononuclear cells from buffy coats. Naive CXCR3-negative and CXCR3-positive CD8+ T cells were flow-sorted using a FACSAria III. Total RNA was extracted from sorted cells with an RNeasy Mini Kit. Taken from cysteine to phenylalanine, the CDR3 has 14 residues. DNA was not recorded. CDR1 and CDR2 (SEHNR, FQNEAQ) derive from the germline V gene (reference sequence). The reads were generated on a NextSeq 550. The Human TCR Profiling Kit (MiLaboratory) was used to make UMI-labeled 5' RACE TRB cDNA libraries. The full amount of extracted RNA was used for cDNA synthesis, and the full amount of resulting cDNA was used for PCR amplification. Libraries were prepared in parallel with an identical number of PCR cycles. The paper's data handling went like this. About 50,000 +/- 9,200 unique UMI-labeled TRB cDNA molecules per library were extracted with MIGEC and MiXCR, with at least two reads per UMI required. An average of around 40,000 +/- 10,000 functional in-frame TRB CDR3 nucleotide clonotypes without stop codons was found per library. After downsampling to 5000 UMI-labeled TRB molecules per sample, diversity metrics such as normalized Shannon-Wiener and Chao1 were calculated in VDJtools. For the central five CDR3 residues, VDJtools calculated physicochemical properties weighted by clonotype size, namely interaction energy, strength, volume and Kidera factor 4. Through TCRdb reprocessing, the reads give one entry per CDR3 protein sequence; DNA is omitted. It is TCRdb's table, rather than the study itself, that gives the V and J calls and clone size. The table for this sample records 150,000 or so distinct CDR3 sequences. Less than 0.55% of the sample comes from the top ten.

This clonotype was obtained from a human donor in good health. Some clones in this sample may be carry-over from other donors' samples. The sample consisted of naive CXCR3+ CD8+ T cells from blood. The cell subset or site label, read with the paper, signifies: CD45RO-CCR7+CD27+CD95- naive CD8+ T cells expressing CXCR3 (TNR3+). The chain was built from TRBV7-9 and TRBJ1-6; TCRdb selects TRBD1, and the lack of DNA leaves this call unchecked. The CDR3 region: CASSLGQGISPLHF.